This T cell receptor beta chain derives from a study of response to subunit inactivated influenza vaccine. The CDR3 totals 12 residues. Trimming took off 6 bases at V and 1 base at J, with 7 bases between the two ends. In this sample, this clonotype turned up many times. Its antigen remains unknown. MiXCR, run by TCRdb on the RT-PCR reads, gives a single entry per CDR3 protein. This repertoire shows roughly 760,000 distinct CDR3 sequences, about 20% found once; its top ten account for about a tenth. General study findings and limits: Authors suggested each seasonal flu vaccination may recruit only limited numbers of new T cells.

The sample was PBMCs from blood, taken roughly 5 days after vaccination. The receptor was derived from a man aged 50 or older who received an inactivated influenza vaccine. The V and J genes are TRBV12-3 or TRBV12-4 and TRBJ2-7, with a weak D call TRBD1 (6 bases). The CDR3 is CASRGQSYEQYF. CDR3 nucleotides: TGTGCCAGCAGGGGACAATCCTACGAGCAGTACTTC.